This TCR beta chain originates from a study of blood T cell repertoires in COVID-19. Study details: COVID-19 samples collected from the United States, Italy and Spain covered acute and convalescent phases. From T cells, B-cell-depleted T cells, or PBMCs came the material, which was cDNA or gDNA.

In the original workflow: Reference gene primers were amplified, and this amplification served to estimate nucleated cell counts. Clones were sequenced by immunoSEQ multiplex PCR, and TCRdb holds only the in-frame ones, with some missing. D and trimming come from the DNA, and the V and J calls and clone size come from that table. In the table there are 55,000 to 70,000 clones, around 84% of which are singletons. V lost 4 bases, J lost 2 bases, and 5 bases stayed unmatched. The CDR3 totals 15 residues. Germline CDR1 and CDR2: KGHSH and LQKENI. The chain joins TRBV18 to TRBJ2-7, with 10 bases identical to TRBD1. Sequenced input: peripheral blood. This TCR came from a woman older than 75 with acute or convalescent COVID-19. In DNA form, the CDR3 reads TGTGCCAGCTCACAGGGACAGGGGAAGACCTACGAGCAGTACTTC. It specifies CASSQGQGKTYEQYF.